A selection of T cell receptor beta chains follows, all from one sample in a study of cytomegalovirus exposure and HLA in healthy donors. The assay was immunoSEQ multiplex PCR, and TCRdb's table has in-frame clones only and misses some. The table shows roughly 150,000 clones, with 85% occurring only once. Input material: PBMCs. These receptors were collected from a boy younger than 10 in good health and CMV-seronegative. Each CDR3 is given with its conserved first and last residue. D genes are given only for firm matches. Part of the rows lack a size; the others show once, few, many or a class for expanded clones.

. TRBJ2-2 TRBV4-1 . CASSHRDTPTGELFF TGCGCCAGCAGCCACCGGGACACGCCGACCGGGGAGCTGTTTTTT
. TRBJ2-7 TRBV5-5 . CASSAYRDEQYF TGTGCCAGCAGCGCATACAGGGACGAGCAGTACTTC
TRBD2 TRBJ2-7 TRBV7-6 . CASSLKLAGSSSYEQYF TGTGCCAGCAGCTTAAAACTAGCGGGATCGAGCTCCTACGAGCAGTACTTC
. TRBJ2-2 TRBV5-4 . CASRPTGQNTGELFF TGTGCCAGCAGGCCCACGGGACAGAACACCGGGGAGCTGTTTTTT
. TRBJ1-1 TRBV19 . CASSIFPLIQGLNTEAFF TGTGCCAGTAGTATATTTCCCCTCATACAGGGCCTGAACACTGAAGCTTTCTTT
. TRBJ1-1 TRBV2 . CASSRGRAEAFF TGTGCCAGCAGTAGAGGGCGGGCTGAAGCTTTCTTT
TRBD2 TRBJ2-1 TRBV27 . CASSWLAGGGEQFF TGTGCCAGCAGTTGGCTAGCGGGGGGTGGTGAGCAGTTCTTC
. TRBJ2-1 TRBV28 . CASSLFYHLGAYNEQFF TGTGCCAGCAGTTTATTCTATCACCTGGGGGCGTACAATGAGCAGTTCTTC
TRBD2 TRBJ2-5 TRBV5-1 . CASRLLAVQETQYF TGCGCCAGCAGGCTACTAGCGGTTCAAGAGACCCAGTACTTC
. TRBJ1-4 TRBV7-9 once CASSLGRGMANEKLFF TGTGCCAGCAGCTTAGGCAGGGGAATGGCTAATGAAAAACTGTTTTTT